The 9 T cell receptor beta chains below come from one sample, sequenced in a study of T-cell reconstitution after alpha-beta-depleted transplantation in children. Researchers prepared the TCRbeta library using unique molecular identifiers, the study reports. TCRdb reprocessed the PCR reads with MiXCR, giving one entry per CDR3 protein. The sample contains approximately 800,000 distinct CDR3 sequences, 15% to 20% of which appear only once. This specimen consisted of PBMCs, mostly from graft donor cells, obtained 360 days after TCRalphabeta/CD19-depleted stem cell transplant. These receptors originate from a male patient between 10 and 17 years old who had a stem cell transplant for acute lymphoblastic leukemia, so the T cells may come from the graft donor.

The CDR3 is CSAPQQGPNQPQHF. In nucleotides, the CDR3 is TGCAGTGCCCCCCAGCAGGGACCCAATCAGCCCCAGCATTTT. The rearrangement links TRBV20-1 to TRBJ1-5; the D gene is possibly TRBD1 (5 bases). Per germline, CDR1 DFQATT and CDR2 SNEGSKA (reference sequence). This CDR3 has 14 amino acids. V dropped 6 bases and J dropped 3 bases, with 15 bases sitting between them.

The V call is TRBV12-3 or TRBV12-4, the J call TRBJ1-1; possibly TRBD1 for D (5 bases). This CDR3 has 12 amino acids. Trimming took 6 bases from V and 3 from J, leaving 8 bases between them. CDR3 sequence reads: CASSRQYTEAFF. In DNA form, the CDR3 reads TGTGCCAGCAGCCGACAGTACACTGAAGCTTTCTTT.

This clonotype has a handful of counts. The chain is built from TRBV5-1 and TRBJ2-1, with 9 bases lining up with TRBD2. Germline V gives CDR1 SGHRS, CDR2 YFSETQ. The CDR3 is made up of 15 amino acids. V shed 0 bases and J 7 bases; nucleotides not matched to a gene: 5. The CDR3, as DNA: TGCGCCAGCAGCTTGGAGAATAGCGGGAGTAATGAGCAGTTCTTC. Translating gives CASSLENSGSNEQFF.

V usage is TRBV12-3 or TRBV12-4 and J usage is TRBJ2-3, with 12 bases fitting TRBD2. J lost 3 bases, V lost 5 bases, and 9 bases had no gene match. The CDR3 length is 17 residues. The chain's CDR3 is CASSRSRLAGGTDTQYF. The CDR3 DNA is TGTGCCAGCAGTAGAAGCCGCCTAGCGGGAGGGACAGATACGCAGTATTTT.

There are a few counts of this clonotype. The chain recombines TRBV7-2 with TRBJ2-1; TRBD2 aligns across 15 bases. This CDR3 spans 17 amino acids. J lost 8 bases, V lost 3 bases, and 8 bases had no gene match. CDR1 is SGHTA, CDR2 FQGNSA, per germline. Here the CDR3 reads CASSFGLAGGPLDEQFF. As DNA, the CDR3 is TGTGCCAGCAGCTTCGGACTAGCGGGAGGGCCTTTGGATGAGCAGTTCTTC. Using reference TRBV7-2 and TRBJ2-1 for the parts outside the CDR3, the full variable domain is GAGVSQSPSNKVTEKGKDVELRCDPISGHTALYWYRQSLGQGLEFLIYFQGNSAPDKSGLPSDRFSAERTGGSVSTLTIQRTQQEDSAVYLCASSFGLAGGPLDEQFFGPGTRLTVL.

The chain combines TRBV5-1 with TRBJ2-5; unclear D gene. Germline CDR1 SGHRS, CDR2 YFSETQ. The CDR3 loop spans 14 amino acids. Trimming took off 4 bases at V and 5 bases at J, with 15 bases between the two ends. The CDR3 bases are TGCGCCAGCAGCAACCCAGTACTGATCGAGACCCAGTACTTC. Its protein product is CASSNPVLIETQYF.

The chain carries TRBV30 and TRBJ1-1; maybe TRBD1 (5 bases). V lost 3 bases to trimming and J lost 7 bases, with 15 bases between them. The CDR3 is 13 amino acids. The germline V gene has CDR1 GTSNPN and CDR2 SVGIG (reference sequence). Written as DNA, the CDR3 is TGTGCCTGGAGGATGAGTGGGGCGGTTGAAGCTTTCTTT. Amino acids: CAWRMSGAVEAFF.

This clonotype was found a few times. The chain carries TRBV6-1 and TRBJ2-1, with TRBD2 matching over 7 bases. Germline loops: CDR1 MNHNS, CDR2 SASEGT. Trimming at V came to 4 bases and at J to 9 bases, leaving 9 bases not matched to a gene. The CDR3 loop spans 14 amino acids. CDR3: CASSVSPAGVEQFF. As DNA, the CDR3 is TGTGCCAGCAGTGTATCCCCGGCGGGGGTTGAGCAGTTCTTC.

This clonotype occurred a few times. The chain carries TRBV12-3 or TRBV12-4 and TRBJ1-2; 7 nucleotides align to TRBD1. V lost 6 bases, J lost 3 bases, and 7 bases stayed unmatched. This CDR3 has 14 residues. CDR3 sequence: CASSLGGRDYGYTF. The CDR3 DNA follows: TGTGCCAGCAGCCTAGGGGGCAGAGACTATGGCTACACCTTC.